This T cell receptor (beta chain) comes out of a study of identical twins. This clonotype was seen a handful of times. No antigen is known for it. TCRdb reprocessed the 5' RACE reads via MiXCR and lists one record per CDR3 protein. The data show 450,000 or so distinct CDR3 sequences, 14% seen once. CDR1 is SGHRS and CDR2 is YFSETQ in the germline V gene. This CDR3 spans 13 amino acids. V dropped 4 bases and J dropped 4 bases, with 12 bases sitting between them. The study, taken as a whole, reports: Twin-shared out-of-frame alpha sequences showed excess low generation probability. Cord blood's abundant beta clonotypes had fewer insertions, unlike memory repertoires.

This sample was also put to use in a study of yellow fever vaccine responses in identical twins.

The source is a woman under 30 in good health. Sequencing input: CD4+ T cells sorted from blood. J is TRBJ2-7 and V is TRBV5-1; TRBD1 is a possible D gene (6 bases). CDR3 bases: TGCGCCAGCAGCACCGGGACACATTACGAGCAGTACTTC. Translation: CASSTGTHYEQYF.